A single sample is the source of the 29 T cell receptor beta chains below, sequenced in a study of blood T cell repertoires in COVID-19. Data came from immunoSEQ multiplex PCR; TCRdb stores just in-frame clones and leaves some out. The data hold roughly 200,000 clones, with around 82% observed a single time. The sequencing sample was made of peripheral blood. The receptors were sampled from a man over 45 with active or convalescent COVID-19.

This clone was counted once. The chain joins TRBV7-6 to TRBJ2-2; 9 positions match TRBD1. The CDR3 has 15 residues. Per the germline V gene, CDR1 is SGHVS and CDR2 is FNYEAQ. Losses at the gene ends were 5 bases for V and 5 bases for J; bases not matched to a gene: 6. CDR3 sequence (DNA): TGTGCCAGCAGCCCCCGACAGGGGGTAACCGGGGAGCTGTTTTTT. Residues: CASSPRQGVTGELFF.

This rearrangement joins TRBV2 to TRBJ1-4; perhaps TRBD1 as D (5 bases). The CDR3 loop spans 14 amino acids. Per germline, CDR1 SNHLY and CDR2 FYNNEI. The V end lost 1 base, the J end lost 8 bases, and 11 bases lay between the germline ends. The CDR3 coding sequence is TGTGCCAGCAGTGAAGTATCAGGGCGGGAAAAACTGTTTTTT. Translation: CASSEVSGREKLFF.

CDR3 DNA: TGCAGCGTTGAAGAGGTACAGGGGGTCCCCGATTCTGAAGCTTTCTTT. Encoded protein: CSVEEVQGVPDSEAFF. The gene calls are TRBV29-1 and TRBJ1-1; 8 nucleotides agree with TRBD1. Germline CDR1 and CDR2: SQVTM and ANQGSEA. V lost 0 bases to trimming and J lost 6 bases; unmatched junction nucleotides: 12. CDR3 length: 16 amino acids.

This rearrangement joins TRBV7-2 to TRBJ2-1; D is uncertain. The germline gives CDR1 SGHTA, CDR2 FQGNSA. The CDR3 runs 15 residues. V lost 1 base and J 4 bases, leaving 11 bases between the germline ends. CDR3 in amino acids: CASSLDSGAYNEQFF. CDR3 nucleotide sequence: TGTGCCAGCAGCTTAGATTCCGGAGCTTACAATGAGCAGTTCTTC.

The chain uses TRBV12-3 or TRBV12-4 and TRBJ1-1; a possible D gene is TRBD1 (5 bases). V was pared by 7 bases and J by 4 bases, with 13 bases between. This CDR3 has 13 amino acids. CDR3 region: CASTPRAGTEAFF. For the CDR3, the DNA is TGTGCCAGCACCCCCAGGGCAGGCACTGAAGCTTTCTTT.

The chain has TRBV30 and TRBJ1-6; D unclear. CDR3 length: 12 residues. The germline CDR1 and CDR2 sequences are GTSNPN and SVGIG (reference sequence). Trimming took 1 base from V and 7 from J, leaving 5 bases between them. The CDR3 region is CAWSAGNSPLHF. In DNA form, the CDR3 reads TGTGCCTGGAGTGCGGGAAATTCACCCCTCCACTTT.

This clone was observed a handful of times. The rearrangement uses TRBV7-2 and TRBJ1-3; no firm D call. V was clipped by 1 base and J by 0 bases, with 10 bases between them. This CDR3 spans 16 amino acids. CDR1 and CDR2 (germline): SGHTA, FQGNSA. The CDR3 sequence: CASSLDYRLSGNTIYF. The CDR3 DNA follows: TGTGCCAGCAGCTTAGACTACCGGCTCTCTGGAAACACCATATATTTT.

V is TRBV7-8 and J is TRBJ1-5, with D maybe TRBD1 (6 bases). The CDR3 spans 17 residues. Germline CDR1 reads SGHVS; CDR2 reads FQNEAQ. Deletions cut 5 bases from V and 3 bases from J, with 20 bases between. CDR3 residues: CASSTFQGRGNNQPQHF. Here the CDR3 DNA reads TGTGCCAGCAGCACCTTCCAGGGGAGGGGGAACAATCAGCCCCAGCATTTT. The full variable domain, completed using reference TRBV7-8 and TRBJ1-5, is GAGVSQSPRYKVAKRGQDVALRCDPISGHVSLFWYQQALGQGPEFLTYFQNEAQLDKSGLPSDRFFAERPEGSVSTLKIQRTQQEDSAVYLCASSTFQGRGNNQPQHFGDGTRLSIL.

This clone was counted between two and nine times. The chain has TRBV27 and TRBJ1-5, with no clear D. Trimming cost V 3 bases and J 3 bases, with 6 bases left between them. Germline CDR1 reads MNHEY; CDR2 reads SMNVEV (reference sequence). This CDR3 is 13 amino acids long. The CDR3 nucleotides are TGTGCCAGCAGTTTGCGGGACAATCAGCCCCAGCATTTT. Amino acids: CASSLRDNQPQHF.

This chain joins TRBV19 and TRBJ1-5; weak D call: TRBD1 (5 bases). CDR1 and CDR2 (germline): LNHDA, SQIVND (reference sequence). The CDR3 extends over 16 amino acids. The germline V and J ends were trimmed by 3 bases and 5 bases, with 17 bases remaining between them. Written as DNA, the CDR3 is TGTGCCAGTAGTATGGGTGGGGCAGGGAGGCATCAGCCCCAGCATTTT. Its translation: CASSMGGAGRHQPQHF.

This clone was seen a few times. This chain joins TRBV27 and TRBJ1-6; the match to TRBD1 covers 7 bases. Germline V gives CDR1 MNHEY, CDR2 SMNVEV (reference sequence). This CDR3 region has 13 residues. The V and J ends lost 6 bases and 9 bases, in that order; junction bases with no gene match: 5. The CDR3 region is CASSLDRASPLHF. The CDR3 coding sequence is TGTGCCAGCAGCCTTGACAGGGCTTCACCCCTCCACTTT.

This clone was observed once. The genes are TRBV11-2 and TRBJ2-3; TRBD2 is a possible D gene (5 bases). Germline CDR1 and CDR2: SGHAT and FQNNGV. V dropped 1 base and J dropped 0 bases, with 11 bases sitting between them. The CDR3 length is 16 residues. The DNA for the CDR3 is TGTGCCAGCAGCTTAGGTTTCCGCGGGAGCACAGATACGCAGTATTTT. Encoded protein: CASSLGFRGSTDTQYF.

The chain employs TRBV5-1 and TRBJ1-2, with a tentative D call TRBD1 (6 bases). With 2 bases removed from V and 7 bases from J, the gap between germline ends came to 15 bases. CDR1 is SGHRS and CDR2 is YFSETQ in the germline V gene. The CDR3 is 14 residues long. The CDR3 DNA reads as TGCGCCAGCAGCTTCGATGGGGGGGCCATTGGCTACACCTTC. Protein: CASSFDGGAIGYTF.

The J gene is TRBJ1-5, the V gene TRBV12-3 or TRBV12-4; TRBD1 aligns across 9 bases. This CDR3 contains 13 residues. V lost 5 bases, J lost 5 bases, and 1 base stayed unmatched. CDR3 nucleotides: TGTGCCAGCAGTCGGGACAGGGATCAGCCCCAGCATTTT. This translates into CASSRDRDQPQHF.

The gene calls are TRBV11-2 and TRBJ2-7; 13 positions agree with TRBD2. CDR3 size: 15 residues. Germline lookup yields CDR1 SGHAT and CDR2 FQNNGV. V lost 6 bases, J lost 4 bases, and 6 bases stayed unmatched. The CDR3 DNA is TGTGCCAGCAGGCGGACTAGCGGGGGAACATACGAGCAGTACTTC. Protein sequence: CASRRTSGGTYEQYF.

The V gene is TRBV3-1 (or the pseudogene TRBV3-2), the J gene TRBJ2-7, with 9 bases that match TRBD1. V was clipped by 1 base and J by 4 bases; unmatched bases: 5. CDR3 length: 15 residues. Germline loops: CDR1 LGHDT, CDR2 YNNKEL (reference sequence). The CDR3 protein is CASSQGQGGPYEQYF. The CDR3 DNA sequence: TGTGCCAGCAGCCAAGGACAGGGGGGTCCTTACGAGCAGTACTTC.

The chain's CDR3 is CASSIVIGSYEQYF. The CDR3 DNA follows: TGTGCCAGTAGTATAGTTATCGGCTCCTACGAGCAGTACTTC. The chain employs TRBV19 and TRBJ2-7; D unresolved. V lost 1 base, J lost 0 bases, and 7 bases lay in between. The CDR3 is 14 residues long. From germline, CDR1 is LNHDA and CDR2 SQIVND (reference sequence).

This sequence joins TRBV19 and TRBJ1-2, with 7 bases that match TRBD1. The CDR3 covers 14 residues. CDR1 and CDR2 from the germline V gene are LNHDA and SQIVND (reference sequence). The junction had 3 bases not matched to a gene; V was cut back by 5 bases and J by 0 bases. CDR3: CASSSQGANYGYTF. CDR3 DNA sequence: TGTGCCAGTAGTTCTCAGGGGGCTAACTATGGCTACACCTTC.

The chain uses TRBV18 and TRBJ2-7; D gene uncertain. The CDR3 length is 14 residues. V was clipped by 2 bases and J by 4 bases, with 12 bases between them. The germline gives CDR1 KGHSH, CDR2 LQKENI. The CDR3 DNA follows: TGTGCCAGCTCACCAGACACTTCCAGGTACGAGCAGTACTTC. Translated: CASSPDTSRYEQYF.

V and J are TRBV7-9 and TRBJ2-7; maybe TRBD1 (5 bases). This CDR3 is built from 13 residues. V was cut by 5 bases and J by 5 bases, with 13 bases left in between. Per germline, CDR1 SEHNR and CDR2 FQNEAQ (reference sequence). This CDR3 is CASSRRTIHEQYF. CDR3 DNA: TGTGCCAGCAGCCGCAGGACAATCCACGAGCAGTACTTC.

The chain combines TRBV27 with TRBJ2-3; 7 bases align to TRBD2. The CDR3 runs to 13 residues. The J segment lost 6 bases and the V segment lost 4 bases, leaving 4 bases of the junction unmatched. The germline V gene encodes CDR1 MNHEY and CDR2 SMNVEV (reference sequence). The CDR3 DNA reads as TGTGCCAGCAGTTCGACTAGCTGGGATACGCAGTATTTT. Its translation is CASSSTSWDTQYF.

The chain combines TRBV28 with TRBJ1-1; D is perhaps TRBD1 (6 bases). Trimming took off 5 bases at V and 9 bases at J, with 16 bases between the two ends. Germline CDR1 is MDHEN and CDR2 is SYDVKM. The CDR3 has 13 residues. CDR3 protein: CASSLPFDRKAFF. In DNA, the CDR3 is TGTGCCAGCAGTCTCCCGTTTGACAGGAAAGCTTTCTTT.

V usage is TRBV30 and J usage is TRBJ1-1; 7 bases are shared with TRBD1. Germline V CDR1 and CDR2: GTSNPN, SVGIG (reference sequence). The CDR3 is 14 amino acids. Trimming cost V 8 bases and J 0 bases; bases outside gene matches: 9. The CDR3: CARGTGALNTEAFF. The CDR3 coding sequence is TGTGCCAGGGGTACAGGGGCCCTGAACACTGAAGCTTTCTTT.

The chain carries TRBV5-5 and TRBJ2-7; possible D gene TRBD2, 6 bases. The V gene lost 0 bases and the J gene lost 6 bases, with 10 bases spanning the gap. The CDR3 has 13 amino acids. Germline V gene lookup returns CDR1 SGHKS and CDR2 YYEKEE (reference sequence). CDR3 coding DNA: TGTGCCAGCAGCTTGGTTGCGGGGAGCGAGCAGTACTTC. This translates into CASSLVAGSEQYF.

The V call is TRBV5-6, the J call TRBJ2-5, with D possibly matching TRBD1 (5 bases). Germline loops: CDR1 SGHDT, CDR2 YYEEEE. The CDR3 runs 13 residues. The ends were cut back, 0 bases at V and 4 bases at J, with 7 bases in the middle. The CDR3 region is CASSLDRRETQYF. CDR3 coding DNA: TGTGCCAGCAGCTTGGACAGGCGAGAGACCCAGTACTTC. Drawing the rest from reference TRBV5-6 and TRBJ2-5, the complete variable domain is DAGVTQSPTHLIKTRGQQVTLRCSPKSGHDTVSWYQQALGQGPQFIFQYYEEEERQRGNFPDRFSGHQFPNYSSELNVNALLLGDSALYLCASSLDRRETQYFGPGTRLLVL.

The chain joins TRBV24-1 to TRBJ2-2; 7 positions agree with TRBD2. Germline lookup yields CDR1 KGHDR and CDR2 SFDVKD. The ends lost 9 bases at V and 2 bases at J; junction bases unmatched: 8. The CDR3 is 15 residues long. The DNA for the CDR3 is TGTGCCACCGCGGGGGTTCCTTTAAACACCGGGGAGCTGTTTTTT. Protein: CATAGVPLNTGELFF.

This chain links TRBV18 with TRBJ2-1, with TRBD1 as a possible D gene (5 bases). Germline CDR1 KGHSH, CDR2 LQKENI. The CDR3 is 14 residues long. V lost 1 base and J 1 base, leaving 5 bases between the germline ends. CDR3 region: CASSPQGSYNEQFF. The DNA for the CDR3 is TGTGCCAGCTCACCACAGGGGTCCTACAATGAGCAGTTCTTC.

The genes are TRBV30 and TRBJ2-3; 7 bases fit TRBD2. CDR3 length: 13 amino acids. Per germline, CDR1 GTSNPN and CDR2 SVGIG (reference sequence). Trimming removed 4 bases from V and 9 bases from J; junction bases left unmatched: 10. The CDR3 loop reads CAWTLGGDQTQYF. The DNA of the CDR3 is TGTGCCTGGACCCTGGGGGGGGACCAAACGCAGTATTTT. The full variable domain, its missing parts supplied by reference TRBV30 and TRBJ2-3, is SQTIHQWPATLVQPVGSPLSLECTVEGTSNPNLYWYRQAAGRGLQLLFYSVGIGQISSEVPQNLSASRPQDRQFILSSKKLLLSDSGFYLCAWTLGGDQTQYFGPGTRLTVL.

This sequence joins TRBV7-3 and TRBJ2-7; possibly TRBD2 for D (5 bases). Trimming cost V 3 bases and J 7 bases, with 16 bases left between them. The length of the CDR3 is 14 residues. Germline-derived CDR1 and CDR2 are SGHTA and FQGTGA. CDR3 nucleotides: TGTGCCAGCAGCTTCGGTGCGGGCCCCTGGGAGCAGTACTTC. Protein product: CASSFGAGPWEQYF.